In this sample, the clone carrying this T cell receptor beta chain turned up many times. Antigen specificity is unknown. CDR3 length: 15 residues. Germline V gene lookup returns CDR1 ENHRY and CDR2 SYGVKD. The V and J ends lost 11 bases and 0 bases, in that order; junction bases with no gene match: 7. This sample is drawn from a study of neurological immune-mediated disorders. Study-wide results and limits: While HTLV-1-associated myelopathy showed the greatest TCR clonal expansion, multiple sclerosis showed the least, falling below healthy controls.

TCRdb processed the 5' RACE reads anew with MiXCR; each CDR3 protein has one entry. Of 71,000 or so distinct CDR3 sequences in the sample, approximately 14% were seen once. Time point denoted: longitudinal time-point 1 (baseline). The sequenced sample consisted of PBMCs. The receptor's source is a female donor with HTLV-1-associated myelopathy (HAM/TSP). The chain couples TRBV10-3 to TRBJ2-3; 11 bases match TRBD2. CDR3 sequence (DNA): TGTGCCTCCCGAGTAGCGGGGGGGAGCACAGATACGCAGTATTTT. This sequence encodes CASRVAGGSTDTQYF.